Shown below are 25 T cell receptor beta chains from a single sample sequenced in a study of T cells in Graves' hyperthyroidism and ophthalmopathy. What was amplified from RNA transcripts were TCR beta CDR3 regions. During a first-round RT-PCR of the TCR CDR3, the HTBI primer set was used. TCRdb re-called the multiplex PCR reads with MiXCR, one entry per CDR3 protein. The table lists under 600,000 distinct CDR3 sequences, 15% to 20% of them singletons. Sequenced: blood. Source of these receptors: a middle-aged woman with Graves' ophthalmopathy.

The chain recombines TRBV5-6 with TRBJ1-1; a possible D gene is TRBD1 (5 bases). This CDR3 spans 15 amino acids. Germline CDR1 reads SGHDT; CDR2 reads YYEEEE. Trimming took 1 base from V and 0 from J, leaving 10 bases between them. The CDR3 coding sequence is TGTGCCAGCAGCTTGATAGGCAGGGTGAACACTGAAGCTTTCTTT. This gives the protein CASSLIGRVNTEAFF.

This clonotype has a count of ten or more. The chain joins TRBV20-1 to TRBJ2-5; TRBD1 or TRBD2 may be the D gene (5 bases each). The ends were cut back, 6 bases at V and 4 bases at J, with 18 bases in the middle. The germline V gene has CDR1 DFQATT and CDR2 SNEGSKA (reference sequence). The CDR3 runs to 14 residues. The CDR3 coding sequence is TGCAGTGCCAGCCGTGGGACCGCGGCAGAGACCCAGTACTTC. Residues: CSASRGTAAETQYF.

The chain joins TRBV7-2 to TRBJ1-4; D perhaps matches TRBD1 (5 bases). Trimming shortened V by 5 bases and J by 2 bases, and 9 bases separated the two germline ends. The V gene's germline CDR1 is SGHTA and CDR2 FQGNSA. The CDR3 has 14 amino acids. CDR3 region: CASSAGLTNEKLFF. In nucleotides, the CDR3 is TGTGCCAGCAGCGCGGGACTTACTAATGAAAAACTGTTTTTT.

This clonotype came up many times. This chain joins TRBV2 and TRBJ2-7, with 9 nucleotides matching TRBD2. Germline loops: CDR1 SNHLY, CDR2 FYNNEI. J lost 0 bases, V lost 7 bases, and 4 bases had no gene match. The CDR3 length is 14 residues. CDR3 DNA sequence: TGTGCCAGCAAGCTAGCGGGGAGCTCCTACGAGCAGTACTTC. Translated, it gives CASKLAGSSYEQYF. Based on the CDR3 plus reference TRBV2 and TRBJ2-7, the full variable domain is EPEVTQTPSHQVTQMGQEVILRCVPISNHLYFYWYRQILGQKVEFLVSFYNNEISEKSEIFDDQFSVERPDGSNFTLKIRSTKLEDSAMYFCASKLAGSSYEQYFGPGTRLTVT.

The V and J genes are TRBV27 and TRBJ2-1; 15 bases are shared with TRBD2. Trimming took 5 bases from V and 7 from J; bases not matched to a gene: 9. Germline V gene data show CDR1 as MNHEY and CDR2 as SMNVEV (reference sequence). CDR3 length: 17 amino acids. The CDR3 protein is CASSRTGTSGRRNEQFF. As DNA, the CDR3 is TGTGCCAGCAGTAGAACCGGGACTAGCGGGAGGAGGAATGAGCAGTTCTTC.

Many counts were recorded for this clonotype. The chain joins TRBV6-5 to TRBJ2-3; either TRBD1 or TRBD2 may fit D (5 bases each). The CDR3 spans 16 residues. Trimming cost V 0 bases and J 2 bases, with 12 bases left between them. Germline V lookup: CDR1 MNHEY, CDR2 SVGAGI. The CDR3 sequence: CASSYSRGGNTDTQYF. The CDR3 DNA is TGTGCCAGCAGTTACTCGAGGGGTGGAAACACAGATACGCAGTATTTT.

This chain links TRBV18 with TRBJ1-1, with 10 positions matching TRBD1. V was pared by 5 bases and J by 3 bases, with 6 bases of the junction left unmatched. The CDR3 loop spans 15 amino acids. Per germline, CDR1 KGHSH and CDR2 LQKENI. The CDR3 DNA follows: TGTGCCAGCTCAACAGGACAGGGGGGTGACACTGAAGCTTTCTTT. Its protein is CASSTGQGGDTEAFF.

The chain joins TRBV9 to TRBJ1-1; possible D gene TRBD1, 5 bases. The CDR3 runs 14 residues. CDR1 and CDR2 from the germline V gene are SGDLS and YYNGEE. Between the trimmed V and J ends, which lost 4 bases and 4 bases, there was a span of 14 bases. The chain's CDR3 is CASSLIRDPTEAFF. In nucleotides, the CDR3 is TGTGCCAGCAGCTTAATCAGGGACCCCACTGAAGCTTTCTTT.

Ten or more counts support this clonotype. The chain couples TRBV7-3 to TRBJ2-1, with TRBD1 matching 11 bases. Germline lookup yields CDR1 SGHTA and CDR2 FQGTGA. The V gene end was trimmed by 5 bases and the J gene end by 7 bases; junction bases not matched to a gene: 10. The CDR3 runs 16 residues. The CDR3 loop is CASSPSGQGARNEQFF. The CDR3 DNA reads TGTGCCAGCAGCCCGTCTGGACAGGGGGCCCGAAATGAGCAGTTCTTC.

The rearrangement uses TRBV20-1 and TRBJ1-5, with 7 bases lining up with TRBD1. CDR1 and CDR2 from the germline V gene are DFQATT and SNEGSKA (reference sequence). This CDR3 is built from 16 residues. The ends lost 6 bases at V and 3 bases at J; junction bases unmatched: 14. CDR3: CSAGRQGRVLNQPQHF. The CDR3 nucleotides read TGCAGTGCCGGCAGACAGGGAAGGGTCCTCAATCAGCCCCAGCATTTT.

This chain connects TRBV2 to TRBJ1-2; D might be TRBD1 (6 bases). Trimming stripped 9 bases from V and 2 bases from J, with 10 bases between. This CDR3 has 12 residues. The germline V gene has CDR1 SNHLY and CDR2 FYNNEI. The DNA for the CDR3 is TGTGCCAGTCTTCAGGGGAACTATGGCTACACCTTC. This encodes CASLQGNYGYTF.

This clonotype was recorded a few times. The chain combines TRBV29-1 with TRBJ2-1, with 9 bases aligning to TRBD1. CDR3 length: 15 amino acids. Looked up from germline, CDR1 is SQVTM and CDR2 is ANQGSEA. The V segment lost 0 bases and the J segment 6 bases; nucleotides outside the gene matches: 6. CDR3 loop: CSVEDLGTGFNEQFF. The DNA of the CDR3 is TGCAGCGTTGAAGATCTGGGGACAGGGTTCAATGAGCAGTTCTTC.

This clonotype was seen many times. The chain uses TRBV6-2 or TRBV6-3 and TRBJ2-7, with TRBD1 matching 7 bases. There are 15 residues in the CDR3. V was pared by 6 bases and J by 0 bases, with 8 bases of the junction left unmatched. Germline V gives CDR1 MNHEY, CDR2 SVGEGT. The CDR3 DNA reads TGTGCCAGCAGCTTAGGGGACAGTTCCTCCTACGAGCAGTACTTC. This translates into CASSLGDSSSYEQYF.

This clonotype was seen at least ten times. The V and J genes are TRBV30 and TRBJ1-1; the D gene is possibly TRBD1 (5 bases). Trimming took 6 bases from V and 0 from J, leaving 17 bases between them. The CDR3 runs 15 residues. Germline CDR1 is GTSNPN and CDR2 is SVGIG (reference sequence). The CDR3 DNA follows: TGTGCCTGCTCAGTTGGGGCCGGGGTGAACACTGAAGCTTTCTTT. It codes for CACSVGAGVNTEAFF.

This clonotype was seen a handful of times. The V gene is TRBV15, the J gene TRBJ2-7; 10 bases agree with TRBD2. The CDR3 loop spans 15 amino acids. With 0 bases clipped from V and 2 bases from J, the junction kept 1 base outside the gene matches. Germline assignment: CDR1 LNHNV and CDR2 YYDKDF (reference sequence). The CDR3 loop reads CATSRDTSGTYEQYF. CDR3 in DNA: TGTGCCACCAGCAGAGATACTAGCGGGACCTACGAGCAGTACTTC.

This clonotype was observed a few times. The chain has TRBV4-1 and TRBJ2-1; 8 nucleotides match TRBD2. This CDR3 has 14 amino acids. The V gene end was trimmed by 2 bases and the J gene end by 4 bases; junction bases not matched to a gene: 1. Germline V CDR1 and CDR2: MGHRA, YSYEKL. The CDR3 DNA reads as TGCGCCAGCAGCCAACGACTAGCGTACAATGAGCAGTTCTTC. Translated: CASSQRLAYNEQFF.

Many counts were recorded for this clonotype. This rearrangement joins TRBV3-1 to TRBJ2-1, with TRBD2 matching over 10 bases. Germline V lookup: CDR1 LGHDT, CDR2 YNNKEL (reference sequence). Trimming took 4 bases from V and 8 from J; bases not matched to a gene: 17. This CDR3 is built from 18 residues. For the CDR3, the DNA is TGTGCCAGCAGCCTCAGAGCTAGCGGGAGATTGTCGGGGGATGAGCAGTTCTTC. Translated, it gives CASSLRASGRLSGDEQFF.

The sample holds a few counts of this clonotype. This chain uses TRBV28 with TRBJ2-4; perhaps TRBD2 as D (7 bases). The germline V gene has CDR1 MDHEN and CDR2 SYDVKM. The CDR3 has 18 residues. The V end lost 6 bases, the J end lost 3 bases, and 24 bases lay between the germline ends. The CDR3 sequence is CASRGGTLGVYSKNIQYF. CDR3 coding DNA: TGTGCCAGCAGGGGGGGGACATTGGGGGTCTATAGCAAAAACATTCAGTACTTC.

On this clonotype itself: Being one base from a much bigger clone, this may be a read error. The gene calls are TRBV2 and TRBJ2-7, with 8 bases fitting TRBD2. Trimming at V came to 3 bases and at J to 7 bases, leaving 8 bases not matched to a gene. Germline V gene lookup returns CDR1 SNHLY and CDR2 FYNNEI. CDR3 length: 14 amino acids. The CDR3 sequence is CASSDSGSKNEQYF. CDR3 nucleotides: TGTGCCAGCAGTGACAGCGGGAGTAAGAATGAGCAGTACTTC.

This clonotype was observed a few times. The gene calls are TRBV4-1 and TRBJ2-7, with 10 positions matching TRBD1. Per the germline V gene, CDR1 is MGHRA and CDR2 is YSYEKL. The CDR3 sequence is 14 residues long. With V trimmed by 6 bases and J by 2 bases, 4 bases remained unmatched. The CDR3 region has the DNA TGCGCCAGCAGACCCGGGACAGGGGCCTACGAGCAGTACTTC. Protein: CASRPGTGAYEQYF.

This clonotype was observed many times. The J gene is TRBJ2-5, the V gene TRBV20-1; 7 nucleotides agree with TRBD2. Germline assignment: CDR1 DFQATT and CDR2 SNEGSKA (reference sequence). Trimming removed 1 base from V and 5 bases from J; junction bases left unmatched: 13. The CDR3 is 16 residues long. CDR3 DNA: TGCAGTGCTAGAGGCGAGGCTAGCGGTATTGGGGAGACCCAGTACTTC. It encodes CSARGEASGIGETQYF.

This clonotype was counted at least ten times. The chain carries TRBV20-1 and TRBJ2-1; TRBD2 is a possible D gene (6 bases). This CDR3 has 15 residues. V lost 3 bases to trimming and J lost 7 bases, with 19 bases between them. Germline CDR1 and CDR2: DFQATT and SNEGSKA (reference sequence). The CDR3, as DNA: TGCAGTGCTAGCTTAAAGGCGGGAAGGTGGAATGAGCAGTTCTTC. This translates into CSASLKAGRWNEQFF.

This clonotype was counted many times. This chain uses TRBV28 with TRBJ2-7, with 9 bases aligning to TRBD1. Trimming at V came to 4 bases and at J to 2 bases, leaving 6 bases not matched to a gene. CDR1 is MDHEN, CDR2 SYDVKM, per germline. The CDR3 has 15 residues. CDR3 nucleotide sequence: TGTGCCAGCAGTTCTCCGGGACAGGGAGCCTACGAGCAGTACTTC. Translating gives CASSSPGQGAYEQYF.

At least ten counts were recorded for this clonotype. The chain uses TRBV28 and TRBJ2-1; 8 positions match TRBD2. This CDR3 comprises 14 residues. Trimming took 9 bases from V and 6 from J; bases not matched to a gene: 10. CDR1 and CDR2 (germline): MDHEN, SYDVKM. The CDR3 bases are TGTGCCAGTACACTGAGCGGGAGAGTCAATGAGCAGTTCTTC. It yields the protein CASTLSGRVNEQFF.

This clonotype was found many times. The chain joins TRBV28 to TRBJ2-5; 12 bases map to TRBD2. This CDR3 has 14 residues. V lost 6 bases to trimming and J lost 5 bases; unmatched junction nucleotides: 4. Germline assignment: CDR1 MDHEN and CDR2 SYDVKM. In nucleotides, the CDR3 is TGTGCCAGCAGGTCTAGCGGGAGGGGGGAGACCCAGTACTTC. It encodes CASRSSGRGETQYF.